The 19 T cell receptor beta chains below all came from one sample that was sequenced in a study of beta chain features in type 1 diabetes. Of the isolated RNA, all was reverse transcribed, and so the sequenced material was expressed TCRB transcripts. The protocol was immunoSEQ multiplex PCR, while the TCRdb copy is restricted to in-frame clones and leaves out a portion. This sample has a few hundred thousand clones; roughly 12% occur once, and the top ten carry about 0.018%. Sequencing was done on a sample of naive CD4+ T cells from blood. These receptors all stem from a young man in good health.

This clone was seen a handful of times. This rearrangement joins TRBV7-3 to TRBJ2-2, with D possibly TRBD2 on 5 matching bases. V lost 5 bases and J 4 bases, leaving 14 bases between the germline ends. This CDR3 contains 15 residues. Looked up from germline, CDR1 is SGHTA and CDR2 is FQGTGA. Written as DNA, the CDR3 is TGTGCCAGCAGCCCACAAGAGGGCCCCACCGGGGAGCTGTTTTTT. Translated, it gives CASSPQEGPTGELFF.

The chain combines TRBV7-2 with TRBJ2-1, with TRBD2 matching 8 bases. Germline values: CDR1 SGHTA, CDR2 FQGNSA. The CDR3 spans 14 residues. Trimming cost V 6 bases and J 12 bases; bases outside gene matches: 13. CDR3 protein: CASRYYGGASGQFF. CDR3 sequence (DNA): TGTGCCAGCAGATACTACGGGGGGGCCTCTGGGCAGTTCTTC.

Here the CDR3 reads CASSVVGQLYNEQFF. The DNA for the CDR3 is TGTGCCAGCAGCGTAGTAGGACAGCTTTACAATGAGCAGTTCTTC. The chain employs TRBV9 and TRBJ2-1; D might be TRBD1 (6 bases). The germline V and J ends were trimmed by 0 bases and 4 bases, with 11 bases remaining between them. CDR1 SGDLS and CDR2 YYNGEE come from the germline V gene. This CDR3 is built from 15 residues.

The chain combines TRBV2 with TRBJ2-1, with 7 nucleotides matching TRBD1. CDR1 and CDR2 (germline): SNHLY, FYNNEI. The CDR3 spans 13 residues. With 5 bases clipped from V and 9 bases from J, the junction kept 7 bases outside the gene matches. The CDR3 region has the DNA TGTGCCAGCAGTCGGGGCAGGGACAGTGAGCAGTTCTTC. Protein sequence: CASSRGRDSEQFF.

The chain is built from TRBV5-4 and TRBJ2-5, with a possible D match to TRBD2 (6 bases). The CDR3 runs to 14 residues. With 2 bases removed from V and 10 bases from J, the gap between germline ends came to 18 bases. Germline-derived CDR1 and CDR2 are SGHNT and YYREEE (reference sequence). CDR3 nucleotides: TGTGCCAGCAGCTTAGCGGGCCTCAGGGAAAGCCAGTACTTC. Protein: CASSLAGLRESQYF.

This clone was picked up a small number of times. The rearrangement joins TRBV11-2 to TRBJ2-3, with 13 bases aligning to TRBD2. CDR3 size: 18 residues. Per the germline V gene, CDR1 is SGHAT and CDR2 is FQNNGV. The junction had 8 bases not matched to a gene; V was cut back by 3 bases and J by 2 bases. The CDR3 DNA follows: TGTGCCAGCAGCTTGAAACCGGGACTAGCGGGGCCCACAGATACGCAGTATTTT. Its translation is CASSLKPGLAGPTDTQYF.

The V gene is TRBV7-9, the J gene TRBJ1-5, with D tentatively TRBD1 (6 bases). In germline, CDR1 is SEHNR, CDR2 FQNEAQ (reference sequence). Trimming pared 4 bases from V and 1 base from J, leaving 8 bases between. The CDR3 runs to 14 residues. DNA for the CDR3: TGTGCCAGCAGCTCCAGGGGCAGCAATCAGCCCCAGCATTTT. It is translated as CASSSRGSNQPQHF.

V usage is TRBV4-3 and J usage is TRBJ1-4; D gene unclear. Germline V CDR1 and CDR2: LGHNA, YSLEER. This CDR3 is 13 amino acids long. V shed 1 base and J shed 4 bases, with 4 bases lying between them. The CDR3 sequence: CASSQARNEKLFF. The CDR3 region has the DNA TGCGCCAGCAGCCAAGCCCGTAATGAAAAACTGTTTTTT.

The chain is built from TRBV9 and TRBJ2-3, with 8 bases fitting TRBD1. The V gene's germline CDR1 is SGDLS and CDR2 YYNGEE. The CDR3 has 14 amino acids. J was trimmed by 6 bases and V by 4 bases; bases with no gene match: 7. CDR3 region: CASSIRQGSDTQYF. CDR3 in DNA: TGTGCCAGCAGCATCCGACAGGGGTCGGATACGCAGTATTTT.

CDR3 nucleotide sequence: TGTGCCTGGAGTCCCACCAGGGTACAGACAGATACGCAGTATTTT. This gives the protein CAWSPTRVQTDTQYF. The gene calls are TRBV30 and TRBJ2-3; D perhaps matches TRBD1 (5 bases). Trimming took off 2 bases at V and 3 bases at J, with 15 bases between the two ends. CDR1 is GTSNPN and CDR2 is SVGIG in the germline V gene (reference sequence). This CDR3 is 15 amino acids long.

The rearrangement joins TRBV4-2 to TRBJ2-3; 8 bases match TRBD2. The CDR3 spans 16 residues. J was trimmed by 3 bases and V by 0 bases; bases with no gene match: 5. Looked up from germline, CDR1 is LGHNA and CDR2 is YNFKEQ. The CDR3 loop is CASSQEPAGDTDTQYF. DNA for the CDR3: TGTGCCAGCAGCCAAGAACCAGCGGGGGATACAGATACGCAGTATTTT.

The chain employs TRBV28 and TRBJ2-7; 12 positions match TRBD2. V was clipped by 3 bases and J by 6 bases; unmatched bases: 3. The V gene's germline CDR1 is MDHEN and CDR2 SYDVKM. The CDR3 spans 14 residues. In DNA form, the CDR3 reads TGTGCCAGCAGTTTGAAACTAGCGGGGGGCGAGCAGTACTTC. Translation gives CASSLKLAGGEQYF. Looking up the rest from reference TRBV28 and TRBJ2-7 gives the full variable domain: DVKVTQSSRYLVKRTGEKVFLECVQDMDHENMFWYRQDPGLGLRLIYFSYDVKMKEKGDIPEGYSVSREKKERFSLILESASTNQTSMYLCASSLKLAGGEQYFGPGTRLTVT.

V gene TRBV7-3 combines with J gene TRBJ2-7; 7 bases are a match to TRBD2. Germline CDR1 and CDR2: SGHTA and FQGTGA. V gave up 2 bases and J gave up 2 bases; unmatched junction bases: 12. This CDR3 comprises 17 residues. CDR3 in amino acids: CASSLLSPASGPYEQYF. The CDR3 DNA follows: TGTGCCAGCAGCTTACTGTCCCCGGCTAGCGGACCCTACGAGCAGTACTTC.

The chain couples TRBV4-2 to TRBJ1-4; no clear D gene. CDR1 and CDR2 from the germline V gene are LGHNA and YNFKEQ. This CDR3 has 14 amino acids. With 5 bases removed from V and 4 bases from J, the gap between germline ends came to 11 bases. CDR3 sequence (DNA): TGTGCCAGCAGCTATCGACTGTATAATGAAAAACTGTTTTTT. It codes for CASSYRLYNEKLFF.

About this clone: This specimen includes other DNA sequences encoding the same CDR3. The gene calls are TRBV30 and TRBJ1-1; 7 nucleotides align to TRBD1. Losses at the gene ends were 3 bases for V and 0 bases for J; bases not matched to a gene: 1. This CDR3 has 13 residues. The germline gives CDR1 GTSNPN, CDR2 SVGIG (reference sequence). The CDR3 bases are TGTGCCTGGAGGACAGGGCTGAACACTGAAGCTTTCTTT. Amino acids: CAWRTGLNTEAFF.

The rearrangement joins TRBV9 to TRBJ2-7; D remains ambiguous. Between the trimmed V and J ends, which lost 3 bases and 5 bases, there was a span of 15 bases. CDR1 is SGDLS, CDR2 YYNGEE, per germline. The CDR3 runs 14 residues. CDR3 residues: CASSGPQVPNEQYF. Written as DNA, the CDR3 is TGTGCCAGCAGCGGACCCCAGGTTCCCAACGAGCAGTACTTC.

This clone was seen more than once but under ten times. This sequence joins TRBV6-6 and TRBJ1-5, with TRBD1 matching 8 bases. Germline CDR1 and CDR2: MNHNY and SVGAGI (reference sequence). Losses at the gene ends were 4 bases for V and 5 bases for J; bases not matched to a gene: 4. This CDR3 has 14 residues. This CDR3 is CASSSLQGDQPQHF. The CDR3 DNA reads TGTGCCAGCAGTTCGTTACAGGGGGATCAGCCCCAGCATTTT.

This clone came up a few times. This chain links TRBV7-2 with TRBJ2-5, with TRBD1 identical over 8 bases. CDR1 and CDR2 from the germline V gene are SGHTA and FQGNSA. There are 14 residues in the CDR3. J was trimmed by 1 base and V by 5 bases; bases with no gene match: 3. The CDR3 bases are TGTGCCAGCAGCCGACAGGGGCTCCAAGAGACCCAGTACTTC. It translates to CASSRQGLQETQYF.

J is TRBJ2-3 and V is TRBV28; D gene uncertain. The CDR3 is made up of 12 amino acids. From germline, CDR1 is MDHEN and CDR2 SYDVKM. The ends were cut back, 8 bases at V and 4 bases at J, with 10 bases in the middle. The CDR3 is CASYSLPDTQYF. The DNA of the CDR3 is TGTGCCAGCTATAGTCTCCCAGATACGCAGTATTTT.